The 21 T cell receptor beta chains below all came from one sample that was sequenced in a study of shared clonotypes between healthy human individuals. This table comes from immunoSEQ multiplex PCR, and its TCRdb copy is limited to in-frame clones, with some not included. The table shows about a million clones, with 75% occurring only once. The sample comprised memory CD4+ T cells sorted from blood. Subset here: CD45RA-negative fraction. These receptors all stem from a man between 18 and 35 years old in good health.

As DNA, the CDR3 is TGTGCCATCTCAGCGGGATACACCGGGGAGCTGTTTTTT. Residues: CAISAGYTGELFF. V and J are TRBV6-5 and TRBJ2-2; 7 bases are a match to TRBD2. With 10 bases clipped from V and 3 bases from J, the junction kept 5 bases outside the gene matches. The CDR3 totals 13 residues. Germline CDR1 is MNHEY and CDR2 is SVGAGI.

The chain couples TRBV29-1 to TRBJ2-1, with 7 bases fitting TRBD2. Trimming at V came to 7 bases and at J to 3 bases, leaving 6 bases not matched to a gene. CDR1 SQVTM and CDR2 ANQGSEA come from the germline V gene. The CDR3 is made up of 13 amino acids. CDR3: CSAPSGGYNEQFF. The CDR3 DNA reads as TGCAGCGCTCCTAGCGGAGGCTACAATGAGCAGTTCTTC.

The chain couples TRBV7-2 to TRBJ1-6; 10 bases line up with TRBD1. This CDR3 comprises 16 residues. Germline lookup yields CDR1 SGHTA and CDR2 FQGNSA. The V segment lost 1 base and the J segment 7 bases; nucleotides outside the gene matches: 4. The CDR3 coding sequence is TGTGCCAGCAGCTTAGGGTGGGACAGGGGAAATTCACCCCTCCACTTT. Its translation: CASSLGWDRGNSPLHF.

The rearrangement uses TRBV9 and TRBJ1-3; the D gene is possibly TRBD1 (5 bases). Per germline, CDR1 SGDLS and CDR2 YYNGEE. The CDR3 contains 15 residues. V was cut by 3 bases and J by 0 bases, with 10 bases left in between. The CDR3 loop reads CASSAQGVSGNTIYF. The DNA of the CDR3 is TGTGCCAGCAGCGCTCAGGGAGTCTCTGGAAACACCATATATTTT.

J is TRBJ1-2 and V is TRBV2; 7 nucleotides line up with TRBD1. Germline CDR1 reads SNHLY; CDR2 reads FYNNEI. J was trimmed by 8 bases and V by 6 bases; bases with no gene match: 9. The CDR3 totals 13 residues. The CDR3 sequence: CASRQQGLGGYTF. The CDR3 bases are TGTGCCAGCAGGCAACAGGGGCTGGGCGGCTACACCTTC.

The CDR3 spells CASSDPRGEARNYGYTF. The CDR3 region has the DNA TGTGCCAGCAGCGACCCTCGGGGCGAAGCTCGCAACTATGGCTACACCTTC. The J gene is TRBJ1-2, the V gene TRBV7-9; weak D call: TRBD1 (5 bases). Trimming cost V 5 bases and J 2 bases, with 21 bases left between them. The CDR3 has 17 amino acids. Germline V gives CDR1 SEHNR, CDR2 FQNEAQ (reference sequence).

V and J are TRBV5-4 and TRBJ2-7, with D tentatively TRBD2 (6 bases). Trimming took 1 base from V and 5 from J, leaving 13 bases between them. CDR1 is SGHNT, CDR2 YYREEE, per germline (reference sequence). The CDR3 totals 14 residues. The CDR3 loop is CASSLNAGTHEQYF. The CDR3 DNA reads as TGTGCCAGCAGCTTGAACGCAGGGACTCACGAGCAGTACTTC.

The V gene is TRBV7-9, the J gene TRBJ1-5; possible D gene TRBD1, 6 bases. V lost 5 bases and J 5 bases, leaving 10 bases between the germline ends. There are 13 residues in the CDR3. CDR1 and CDR2 from the germline V gene are SEHNR and FQNEAQ (reference sequence). In DNA, the CDR3 is TGTGCCAGCAGCGAGGACAGTTATCAGCCCCAGCATTTT. This codes for CASSEDSYQPQHF.

The chain uses TRBV7-3 and TRBJ2-1, with 9 bases fitting TRBD2. Unmatched junction bases numbered 9, after V lost 5 bases and J lost 1 base. The germline CDR1 and CDR2 sequences are SGHTA and FQGTGA. This CDR3 has 17 residues. As DNA, the CDR3 is TGTGCCAGCAGCCTAAAAGCGGGGGGCGTTTCCTACAATGAGCAGTTCTTC. Translated, it gives CASSLKAGGVSYNEQFF. Looking up the rest from reference TRBV7-3 and TRBJ2-1 gives the full variable domain: GAGVSQTPSNKVTEKGKYVELRCDPISGHTALYWYRQSLGQGPEFLIYFQGTGAADDSGLPNDRFFAVRPEGSVSTLKIQRTERGDSAVYLCASSLKAGGVSYNEQFFGPGTRLTVL.

This rearrangement joins TRBV6-1 to TRBJ2-3; D is uncertain. CDR1 is MNHNS, CDR2 SASEGT, per germline. V was cut by 7 bases and J by 0 bases, with 8 bases left in between. There are 13 residues in the CDR3. The CDR3 DNA follows: TGTGCCAGCAAAAGTACTAGCACAGATACGCAGTATTTT. Its translation is CASKSTSTDTQYF.

This clone has just a few counts. This chain links TRBV6-5 with TRBJ1-6, with D unresolved. CDR1 and CDR2 from the germline V gene are MNHEY and SVGAGI. The ends were cut back, 0 bases at V and 13 bases at J, with 19 bases in the middle. This CDR3 region has 16 residues. The CDR3 nucleotides read TGTGCCAGCAGTTACTCTTCACGGGTTACGCTAGCCCCCCTCCACTTT. As protein: CASSYSSRVTLAPLHF.

The genes are TRBV10-3 and TRBJ2-2; 10 bases are a match to TRBD2. There are 16 residues in the CDR3. V trimming: 6 bases; J trimming: 1 base; junction bases outside the gene matches: 5. CDR1 is ENHRY, CDR2 SYGVKD, per germline. The chain's CDR3 is CAISQRTSGNTGELFF. CDR3 nucleotide sequence: TGTGCCATCAGCCAACGGACTAGCGGGAACACCGGGGAGCTGTTTTTT.

This clone was counted many times. The chain is built from TRBV28 and TRBJ1-4, with D tentatively TRBD1 (6 bases). Germline loops: CDR1 MDHEN, CDR2 SYDVKM. This CDR3 is 15 amino acids long. V lost 3 bases and J 7 bases, leaving 15 bases between the germline ends. CDR3 protein: CASSLGWGPGEKLFF. Written as DNA, the CDR3 is TGTGCCAGCAGTTTGGGTTGGGGGCCGGGTGAAAAACTGTTTTTT. The whole variable domain, filled in from reference TRBV28 and TRBJ1-4, reads DVKVTQSSRYLVKRTGEKVFLECVQDMDHENMFWYRQDPGLGLRLIYFSYDVKMKEKGDIPEGYSVSREKKERFSLILESASTNQTSMYLCASSLGWGPGEKLFFGSGTQLSVL.

This chain connects TRBV10-3 to TRBJ2-2; 9 bases line up with TRBD1. The CDR3 extends over 15 amino acids. Germline V gene sequence: CDR1 ENHRY, CDR2 SYGVKD. Trimming removed 10 bases from V and 2 bases from J; junction bases left unmatched: 8. The CDR3 bases are TGTGCCACTCACCGGGACAGGGTAAACACCGGGGAGCTGTTTTTT. It specifies CATHRDRVNTGELFF.

Turning to this clone: This may be a read error, as it is one base from a much larger clone. V and J are TRBV6-6 and TRBJ1-2, with D perhaps TRBD1 (5 bases). The CDR3 consists of 13 residues. V shed 2 bases and J shed 6 bases, with 10 bases lying between them. Germline V gene lookup returns CDR1 MNHNY and CDR2 SVGAGI (reference sequence). CDR3 in amino acids: CASSYGPGNGYTF. CDR3 nucleotides: TGTGCCAGCAGTTACGGTCCAGGGAATGGCTACACCTTC.

The V gene is TRBV11-2, the J gene TRBJ2-2, with a tentative D call TRBD2 (5 bases). The CDR3 sequence is 15 residues long. Trimming took off 5 bases at V and 1 base at J, with 11 bases between the two ends. Germline-derived CDR1 and CDR2 are SGHAT and FQNNGV. CDR3 sequence: CASSPTSGNTGELFF. The CDR3 nucleotides are TGTGCCAGCAGCCCGACGAGCGGGAACACCGGGGAGCTGTTTTTT.

Points on this clone: At the DNA level, this CDR3 is encoded by other sequences in the same sample as well. The chain joins TRBV5-6 to TRBJ1-1, with 9 bases matching TRBD1. There are 15 residues in the CDR3. Germline assignment: CDR1 SGHDT and CDR2 YYEEEE. V shed 1 base, J shed 1 base, and the junction held 2 bases outside the gene matches. CDR3: CASSLRTGENTEAFF. The CDR3 region has the DNA TGTGCCAGCAGCTTGCGGACAGGGGAGAACACTGAAGCTTTCTTT. The full variable domain, in which reference TRBV5-6 and TRBJ1-1 provide the parts outside the CDR3, is DAGVTQSPTHLIKTRGQQVTLRCSPKSGHDTVSWYQQALGQGPQFIFQYYEEEERQRGNFPDRFSGHQFPNYSSELNVNALLLGDSALYLCASSLRTGENTEAFFGQGTRLTVV.

V usage is TRBV11-2 and J usage is TRBJ2-1; tentatively, D is TRBD1 (8 bases). Trimming removed 4 bases from V and 7 bases from J, with 11 bases in between. CDR1 SGHAT and CDR2 FQNNGV come from the germline V gene. The CDR3 length is 13 residues. CDR3 nucleotides: TGTGCCAGCAGCTACAGGGGGGGGAATGAGCAGTTCTTC. Protein sequence: CASSYRGGNEQFF.

The chain is built from TRBV5-1 and TRBJ1-4; 8 bases are a match to TRBD1. The CDR3 totals 15 residues. The germline V gene has CDR1 SGHRS and CDR2 YFSETQ. V lost 3 bases, J lost 4 bases, and 5 bases stayed unmatched. In DNA form, the CDR3 reads TGCGCCAGCAGCTCCCAGGGGGCGGGTAATGAAAAACTGTTTTTT. Its protein is CASSSQGAGNEKLFF.

The chain employs TRBV19 and TRBJ1-6, with 8 positions matching TRBD1. Germline lookup yields CDR1 LNHDA and CDR2 SQIVND (reference sequence). V lost 4 bases and J lost 9; bases outside the gene matches: 8. The CDR3 length is 15 residues. The CDR3 here is CASSTPGQAGSPLHF. Written as DNA, the CDR3 is TGTGCCAGTAGTACTCCGGGACAGGCGGGTTCACCCCTCCACTTT.

This clone was detected a few times. The gene calls are TRBV13 and TRBJ2-3; 13 bases are a match to TRBD2. The germline V gene has CDR1 PRHDT and CDR2 FYEKMQ (reference sequence). V shed 10 bases, J shed 7 bases, and the junction held 14 bases outside the gene matches. The CDR3 sequence is 16 residues long. The CDR3 sequence is CATRDRGTSGAHTQYF. CDR3 nucleotide sequence: TGTGCCACCAGGGACAGAGGGACTAGCGGGGCACATACGCAGTATTTT.